This TCR beta chain was sequenced in a study of CD8 T cells in ankylosing spondylitis. General study findings and limits: About 8 highly homologous variants formed a TCR beta motif that appeared characteristic of ankylosing spondylitis blood.

The CDR3 runs 14 residues. V lost 4 bases, J lost 3 bases, and 11 bases lay in between. The V gene's germline CDR1 is MGHRA and CDR2 YSYEKL. In TCRdb, the 5' RACE reads were re-called with MiXCR into one record per CDR3 protein. The data contain about 220,000 distinct CDR3 sequences, around 17% of them seen just once; the ten biggest clones take up roughly 43%. Turning to this clonotype: Its antigen is as yet unknown.

The sequenced sample consisted of blood, either unsorted or a sorted T cell fraction (not recorded which). This chain joins TRBV4-1 and TRBJ2-3, with D possibly TRBD2 on 5 matching bases. This receptor was identified in a male donor with ankylosing spondylitis. The CDR3 sequence is CASSPWTGTDTQYF. The CDR3 bases are TGCGCCAGCAGCCCGTGGACGGGAACAGATACGCAGTATTTT.